The sequence of this TCR beta chain was determined in a study of T cell responses to AZD1222 COVID-19 vaccine. The study's findings and limits: Mostly white British, mostly female donors; authors suggested clonal diversity may be underestimated.

This clone was counted a single time. Its specificity is not known. Germline V CDR1 and CDR2: SGHKS, YYEKEE (reference sequence). The CDR3 contains 15 residues. The V gene lost 4 bases and the J gene lost 0 bases, with 13 bases spanning the gap. The assay was immunoSEQ multiplex PCR, and TCRdb's table has in-frame clones only and misses some. Here the sample spans over 100,000 clones, 86% being singletons. This clonotype originated in an adult who received the MenACWY meningococcal vaccine as a control. Specimen: peripheral blood, collected 28 days after the second dose of the MenACWY control vaccine. The rearrangement joins TRBV5-5 to TRBJ1-2; D is unclear. This CDR3 reads CASSPTVPPNYGYTF. In DNA form, the CDR3 reads TGTGCCAGCAGCCCTACAGTACCGCCTAACTATGGCTACACCTTC. Drawing the rest from reference TRBV5-5 and TRBJ1-2, the complete variable domain is DAGVTQSPTHLIKTRGQQVTLRCSPISGHKSVSWYQQVLGQGPQFIFQYYEKEERGRGNFPDRFSARQFPNYSSELNVNALLLGDSALYLCASSPTVPPNYGYTFGSGTRLTVV.